These T cell receptor beta chains were read from a single sample in a study of neurological immune-mediated disorders. From the 5' RACE reads, TCRdb called clonotypes with MiXCR, one entry per CDR3 protein. In the table there are approximately 20,000 distinct CDR3 sequences, more than 2% of which are singletons. Sequencing was performed on PBMCs. These receptor sequences come from a woman between 18 and 29 years old with multiple sclerosis. CDR3s include the opening cysteine and the closing phenylalanine or tryptophan. A D gene is named only where the DNA matches it firmly. Rows may omit the clone size; those that give it use once, few, many or a size class.

13 | TRBJ1-2 | many | TRBV5-1 | - | TGCGCCAGCAGCCCCACTGGGGGGGGCGGCTACACCTTC | CASSPTGGGGYTF
15 | TRBJ1-4 | - | TRBV7-8 | TRBD1 | TGTGCCAGCAGCCCTTCCAGGGGGAGGAGGGAAAAACTGTTTTTT | CASSPSRGRREKLFF
16 | TRBJ1-2 | many | TRBV15 | TRBD1 | TGTGCCACCAGCAGAGATTGGGACAGAGGACCAGGGGGCTACACCTTC | CATSRDWDRGPGGYTF
17 | TRBJ1-3 | many | TRBV3-1 | - | TGTGCCAGCAGCCAAGATGCCCCATCGATCTCTGGAAACACCATATATTTT | CASSQDAPSISGNTIYF
13 | TRBJ2-1 | many | TRBV3-1 | - | TGTGCCAGCGCTTGGTCGGACTACAATGAGCAGTTCTTC | CASAWSDYNEQFF
16 | TRBJ2-7 | many | TRBV15 | TRBD1 | TGTGCCACCAGCGCCCGCCTTACCGGGACAGCATACGAGCAGTACTTC | CATSARLTGTAYEQYF
13 | TRBJ2-1 | many | TRBV28 | - | TGTGCCAGCAGCCCCCCAGGGCCAGGTGAGCAGTTCTTC | CASSPPGPGEQFF
13 | TRBJ1-1 | many | TRBV6-1 | - | TGTGCCAGCAGTGTGGGGATAGGTACTGAAGCTTTCTTT | CASSVGIGTEAFF
13 | TRBJ1-2 | medium-sized | TRBV10-3 | - | TGTGCCATCAGTGAGTCCGGCCGCTGGGGCTACACCTTC | CAISESGRWGYTF
13 | TRBJ2-3 | many | TRBV3-1 | - | TGTGCCAGCGAAAGACAGGGCACAGATACGCAGTATTTT | CASERQGTDTQYF
14 | TRBJ1-1 | medium-sized | TRBV25-1 | - | TGTGCCAGCAGGGGGAACAGGATGAACACTGAAGCTTTCTTT | CASRGNRMNTEAFF
17 | TRBJ2-3 | few | TRBV28 | TRBD2 | TGTGCCAGCAGTTCCCCGCTAGGACTAGCGGACACAGATACGCAGTATTTT | CASSSPLGLADTDTQYF
14 | TRBJ2-1 | - | TRBV19 | TRBD2 | TGTGCCAGTAGCAGGCAGGGAGGGACTAATGAGCAGTTCTTC | CASSRQGGTNEQFF
13 | TRBJ2-5 | many | TRBV29-1 | - | TGCAGCGTGACGTCGGGGAGACGAGAGACCCAGTACTTC | CSVTSGRRETQYF
12 | TRBJ2-5 | medium-sized | TRBV29-1 | TRBD1 | TGCAGCGTCTACAGGGGGACCGAGACCCAGTACTTC | CSVYRGTETQYF
14 | TRBJ1-4 | many | TRBV7-9 | TRBD1 | TGTGCCAGCAGAATCGGGACAGGGGACGAAAAACTGTTTTTT | CASRIGTGDEKLFF
14 | TRBJ1-5 | few | TRBV30 | TRBD1 | TGTGCCTGGAGTTTGACAGGGATCAATCAGCCCCAGCATTTT | CAWSLTGINQPQHF
14 | TRBJ2-1 | many | TRBV9 | - | TGTGCCAGCAGCCCCCGAGGGAACGGTCGTGAGCAGTTCTTC | CASSPRGNGREQFF
15 | TRBJ1-1 | - | TRBV3-1 | TRBD1 | TGTGCCAGCAGCCACCGGGACAGAGCGAACACTGAAGCTTTCTTT | CASSHRDRANTEAFF
17 | TRBJ2-6 | many | TRBV9 | - | TGTGCCAGCAGCGTAGTGTCGACGGCCGCAGGGGCCAACGTCCTGACTTTC | CASSVVSTAAGANVLTF
16 | TRBJ2-1 | many | TRBV5-1 | - | TGCGCCAGCAGCTTGGCGCGACAGAAGTTCTACAATGAGCAGTTCTTC | CASSLARQKFYNEQFF
14 | TRBJ2-3 | many | TRBV10-2 | TRBD2 | TGCGCCAGCAGTCCGGGACTAGGCATAGATACGCAGTATTTT | CASSPGLGIDTQYF
15 | TRBJ2-1 | medium-sized | TRBV7-2 | TRBD2 | TGTGCCAGCAGCCCACCGGGACTAGCGAGGAATGAGCAGTTCTTC | CASSPPGLARNEQFF